This is a list of T cell receptor beta chains from one sample in a study of shared clonotypes between healthy human individuals. The protocol was immunoSEQ multiplex PCR, while the TCRdb copy is restricted to in-frame clones and leaves out a portion. In the table there are roughly 2.5 million clones, approximately 90% of which are singletons. Sequenced input: naive CD4+ T cells sorted from blood. These receptors came from a man aged 18 to 29 in good health. Both conserved end residues are part of each CDR3. D genes are given only for firm matches. Some rows have no size entry. The others give once, few or many, or a class for an expanded clone.

abundance	j_gene	d_gene	v_gene	CDR3aa	CDR3nt
NA	TRBJ1-6	NA	TRBV27	CASSLMTGANSPLHF	TGTGCCAGCAGTTTAATGACAGGCGCTAATTCACCCCTCCACTTT
NA	TRBJ1-6	NA	TRBV6-4	CASSLDRSSPLHF	TGTGCCAGCAGTTTGGACAGAAGTTCACCCCTCCACTTT
NA	TRBJ2-6	NA	TRBV11-2	CASKTQGPGANVLTF	TGTGCCAGCAAGACACAGGGTCCTGGGGCCAACGTCCTGACTTTC
NA	TRBJ2-2	TRBD2	TRBV6-6	CASSPRAGGTGELFF	TGTGCCAGCAGTCCCCGGGCGGGGGGCACCGGGGAGCTGTTTTTT
NA	TRBJ1-1	NA	TRBV9	CASSVGRGLNTEAFF	TGTGCCAGCAGCGTCGGCCGGGGATTGAACACTGAAGCTTTCTTT
NA	TRBJ2-5	TRBD1	TRBV6-1	CASGKGTGLQETQYF	TGTGCCAGCGGTAAGGGGACAGGGCTTCAAGAGACCCAGTACTTC
NA	TRBJ2-3	TRBD2	TRBV7-6	CASSLVGGLHTDTQYF	TGTGCCAGCAGCTTAGTCGGGGGACTACACACAGATACGCAGTATTTT
NA	TRBJ1-4	NA	TRBV30	CAWSGVGEKLFF	TGTGCCTGGAGTGGAGTAGGCGAAAAACTGTTTTTT
once	TRBJ1-6	TRBD1	TRBV19	CASRGTGGNSPLHF	TGTGCCAGTAGAGGGACAGGGGGTAATTCACCCCTCCACTTT
NA	TRBJ2-7	NA	TRBV10-2	CASRTHFRSYEQYF	TGCGCCAGCAGGACCCATTTTCGATCCTACGAGCAGTACTTC
NA	TRBJ1-5	TRBD1	TRBV28	CASSRGGTDHQPQHF	TGTGCCAGCAGCCGCGGGGGGACAGATCATCAGCCCCAGCATTTT
once	TRBJ2-3	NA	TRBV6-5	CASSSYSRGPTDTQYF	TGTGCCAGCAGTTCGTACTCCCGGGGACCCACAGATACGCAGTATTTT
NA	TRBJ1-2	NA	TRBV30	CAWSPSWGKWGYTF	TGTGCCTGGAGTCCGTCTTGGGGGAAGTGGGGCTACACCTTC
NA	TRBJ2-7	TRBD2	TRBV5-1	CASSLRTSDYEQYF	TGCGCCAGCAGCTTGAGGACTAGCGACTACGAGCAGTACTTC
NA	TRBJ2-2	NA	TRBV9	CASSVTPGVTGELFF	TGTGCCAGCAGCGTGACCCCCGGGGTCACCGGGGAGCTGTTTTTT
NA	TRBJ1-1	NA	TRBV10-2	CASSESVGTWFMGKDTEAFF	TGCGCCAGCAGTGAGTCGGTTGGTACCTGGTTCATGGGAAAGGACACTGAAGCTTTCTTT
NA	TRBJ2-5	NA	TRBV5-1	CASSLGGTGGETQYF	TGCGCCAGCAGCTTGGGAGGGACCGGAGGGGAGACCCAGTACTTC
NA	TRBJ2-1	TRBD2	TRBV11-2	CASSPLAGDYNEQFF	TGTGCCAGCAGCCCACTAGCGGGAGACTACAATGAGCAGTTCTTC
NA	TRBJ1-1	NA	TRBV6-5	CASSYRGPQSEAFF	TGTGCCAGCAGTTACAGAGGACCCCAGTCTGAAGCTTTCTTT
NA	TRBJ2-1	NA	TRBV7-9	CASSLRDQPNNEQFF	TGTGCCAGCAGCTTGCGGGACCAACCAAACAATGAGCAGTTCTTC
NA	TRBJ2-7	NA	TRBV20-1	CSAPDTYEQYF	TGCAGTGCCCCGGACACCTACGAGCAGTACTTC
NA	TRBJ1-2	NA	TRBV6-4	CASSRDGNYGYTF	TGTGCCAGCAGCCGGGACGGGAACTATGGCTACACCTTC
NA	TRBJ1-3	NA	TRBV21-1	CASRPDRDPGNTIYF	TGTGCCAGCAGGCCCGACAGGGACCCTGGAAACACCATATATTTT
NA	TRBJ2-5	TRBD2	TRBV10-3	CAIRGTSGSRGETQYF	TGTGCCATCAGGGGGACTAGCGGGAGCCGGGGGGAGACCCAGTACTTC
NA	TRBJ2-3	NA	TRBV7-3	CASSRGPTDTQYF	TGTGCCAGCAGCCGCGGACCCACAGATACGCAGTATTTT
NA	TRBJ2-3	NA	TRBV9	CASSPPGTDTQYF	TGTGCCAGCAGCCCCCCGGGCACAGATACGCAGTATTTT
NA	TRBJ1-2	TRBD1	TRBV29-1	CSVVQGANYGYTF	TGCAGCGTTGTACAGGGGGCTAACTATGGCTACACCTTC
few	TRBJ1-5	TRBD1	TRBV6-1	CASSSVGQEQGPQHF	TGTGCCAGCAGTTCGGTTGGACAGGAGCAAGGGCCCCAGCATTTT
NA	TRBJ1-1	TRBD1	TRBV6-1	CASRLRQGTDTEAFF	TGTGCCAGCAGGCTCAGACAGGGGACTGACACTGAAGCTTTCTTT
once	TRBJ1-5	NA	TRBV7-6	CASSLGQSNQPQHF	TGTGCCAGCAGCTTAGGACAAAGCAATCAGCCCCAGCATTTT
NA	TRBJ2-7	TRBD1	TRBV29-1	CSATGAKPYEQYF	TGCAGCGCCACAGGGGCGAAACCCTACGAGCAGTACTTC
NA	TRBJ2-1	TRBD2	TRBV19	CASSIEFTGGIYNEQFF	TGTGCCAGTAGTATCGAGTTTACGGGAGGGATATACAATGAGCAGTTCTTC
NA	TRBJ2-5	NA	TRBV6-1	CASRLLQTQYF	TGTGCCAGCAGGCTACTCCAGACCCAGTACTTC
NA	TRBJ1-5	NA	TRBV6-1	CASSEGQSNQPQHF	TGTGCCAGCAGTGAAGGTCAGTCCAATCAGCCCCAGCATTTT
NA	TRBJ1-1	TRBD1	TRBV6-1	CASSEQGGNTEAFF	TGTGCCAGCAGTGAACAGGGGGGGAACACTGAAGCTTTCTTT
NA	TRBJ2-5	TRBD2	TRBV5-4	CASSQGLAGAGETQYF	TGTGCCAGCAGCCAGGGACTAGCGGGAGCTGGGGAGACCCAGTACTTC
NA	TRBJ2-1	TRBD2	TRBV30	CAWSGGLAGGNEQFF	TGTGCCTGGAGCGGGGGACTAGCGGGAGGGAATGAGCAGTTCTTC
once	TRBJ1-6	NA	TRBV5-8	CASSLEPPRTDSPLHF	TGTGCCAGCAGCTTGGAGCCTCCTAGGACTGATTCACCCCTCCACTTT
NA	TRBJ2-7	TRBD2	TRBV2	CASRTIAGGYEQYF	TGTGCCAGCAGGACGATAGCGGGGGGGTACGAGCAGTACTTC
NA	TRBJ2-5	NA	TRBV30	CAWSVRFGETQYF	TGTGCCTGGAGTGTTAGGTTTGGGGAGACCCAGTACTTC
NA	TRBJ2-3	NA	TRBV7-8	CASSTTADTQYF	TGTGCCAGCAGCACTACAGCAGATACGCAGTATTTT
NA	TRBJ2-5	TRBD1	TRBV2	CASSSDRVQETQYF	TGTGCCAGCAGTTCTGACAGGGTACAAGAGACCCAGTACTTC
NA	TRBJ2-3	TRBD1	TRBV10-1	CASSEGRTGDTDTQYF	TGCGCCAGCAGTGAGGGAAGGACAGGAGACACAGATACGCAGTATTTT
NA	TRBJ1-4	NA	TRBV5-6	CASSKGGANNEKLFF	TGTGCCAGCAGCAAAGGGGGTGCTAATAATGAAAAACTGTTTTTT
NA	TRBJ1-5	NA	TRBV19	CASSLLQGRAQPQHF	TGTGCCAGTAGTCTGTTACAGGGTCGCGCCCAGCCCCAGCATTTT
NA	TRBJ2-3	NA	TRBV25-1	CASSESHESGVRDTQYF	TGTGCCAGCAGTGAATCCCATGAGTCAGGGGTCCGCGATACGCAGTATTTT
NA	TRBJ1-6	NA	TRBV4-2	CASSQAGFKVQDHNSPLHF	TGTGCCAGCAGCCAAGCAGGGTTTAAAGTACAAGATCATAATTCACCCCTCCACTTT
NA	TRBJ1-6	NA	TRBV5-1	CASSLEDNSPLHF	TGCGCCAGCAGCTTGGAGGATAATTCACCCCTCCACTTT
NA	TRBJ2-7	NA	TRBV11-2	CASTLGGGSHYEQYF	TGTGCCAGCACCTTAGGTGGGGGCTCACACTACGAGCAGTACTTC
NA	TRBJ1-4	TRBD1	TRBV28	CATCRDSVGEKLFF	TGTGCCACCTGTAGGGACAGCGTGGGAGAAAAACTGTTTTTT
NA	TRBJ2-7	NA	TRBV28	CASSTYQQASEQYF	TGTGCCAGCAGTACCTACCAACAAGCGAGCGAGCAGTACTTC
NA	TRBJ2-3	NA	TRBV6-5	CASSSGTAPSDTQYF	TGTGCCAGCAGTTCCGGGACCGCACCATCAGATACGCAGTATTTT
NA	TRBJ2-1	TRBD2	TRBV30	CAWSIAGGGNEQFF	TGTGCCTGGAGCATAGCGGGAGGAGGCAATGAGCAGTTCTTC
NA	TRBJ2-5	NA	TRBV7-8	CASSQPLTRVQETQYF	TGTGCCAGCAGCCAACCACTCACTAGGGTGCAAGAGACCCAGTACTTC